The rows below give T cell receptor beta chains drawn from one sample of a study of response to subunit inactivated influenza vaccine. TCRdb analysed the RT-PCR reads with MiXCR anew, one entry per CDR3 protein. Of 200,000 to 300,000 distinct CDR3 sequences in the sample, 9.5% to 15% are singletons; the top ten hold approximately 8.3%. Material: non-naive T cells sorted from PBMCs, obtained approximately 15 days before vaccination. These receptors were collected from a man aged 45-65 years who received an inactivated influenza vaccine. CDR3s include the opening cysteine and the closing phenylalanine or tryptophan. Fields, in order: V gene, clone size, D gene, J gene, CDR3 DNA, CDR3 protein. The D gene is left open where the match is weak. The size of a clone is reported for some rows only, either as once, few or many, or as a class for expanded clones.

TRBV20-1	many	.	TRBJ1-2	TGCAGTGCCCCCGTTTGGGGTGGCTACACCTTC	CSAPVWGGYTF
TRBV12-3/TRBV12-4	few	.	TRBJ1-3	TGTGCCAGCAGCCAATCCCCGAGTAGAAACACCATATATTTT	CASSQSPSRNTIYF
TRBV2	medium-sized	TRBD1	TRBJ2-7	TGTGCCAGCAGTGGACCCGGGACAGTACCCCCCTACGAGCAGTACTTC	CASSGPGTVPPYEQYF
TRBV7-9	few	.	TRBJ2-1	TGTGCCAGCAGCTTAGCGAGGGGGAACTACAATGAGCAGTTCTTC	CASSLARGNYNEQFF
TRBV10-1	few	TRBD2	TRBJ2-7	TGCGCCAGCAGTCCGGCTAGCGGGGGGCGAACCTCCTACGAGCAGTACTTC	CASSPASGGRTSYEQYF
TRBV29-1	few	.	TRBJ2-7	TGCAGCGTTCCTTGTCCCCGGGACCCCACGTTGGACTACGAGCAGTACTTC	CSVPCPRDPTLDYEQYF
TRBV4-3	many	.	TRBJ1-1	TGCGCCAGCAGCCAAGTTGGTATCGGTACTGAAGCTTTCTTT	CASSQVGIGTEAFF
TRBV30	.	.	TRBJ2-7	TGTGCCTGGAGCCGGGGGGCCTCCTACGAGCAGTACTTC	CAWSRGASYEQYF
TRBV3-1	.	TRBD2	TRBJ2-1	TGTGCCAGCAGCCCCACCCCACGGGGGGGCCGATCCTACAATGAGCAGTTCTTC	CASSPTPRGGRSYNEQFF
TRBV12-3/TRBV12-4	.	.	TRBJ1-1	TGTGCCAGCGGATTTGGGGGGCTCGGAGCTTTCTTT	CASGFGGLGAFF
TRBV19	once	.	TRBJ2-1	TGTGCCAGTAGTATATTCGATTTGGGCGGGTCCTACAATGAGCAGTTCTTC	CASSIFDLGGSYNEQFF